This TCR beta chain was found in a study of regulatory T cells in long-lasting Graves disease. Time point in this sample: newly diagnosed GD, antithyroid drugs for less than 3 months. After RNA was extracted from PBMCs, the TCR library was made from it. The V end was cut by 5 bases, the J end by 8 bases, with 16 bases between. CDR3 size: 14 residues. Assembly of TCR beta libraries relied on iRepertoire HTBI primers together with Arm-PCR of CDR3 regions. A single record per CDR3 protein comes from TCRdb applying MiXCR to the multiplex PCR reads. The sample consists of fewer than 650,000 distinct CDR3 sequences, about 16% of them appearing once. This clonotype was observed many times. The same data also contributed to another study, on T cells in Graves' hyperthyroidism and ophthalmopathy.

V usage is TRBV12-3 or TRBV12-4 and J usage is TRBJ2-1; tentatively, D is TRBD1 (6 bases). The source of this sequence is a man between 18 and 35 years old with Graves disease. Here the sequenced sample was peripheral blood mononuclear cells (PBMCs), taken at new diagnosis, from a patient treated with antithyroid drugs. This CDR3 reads CASSQLDRSDEQFF. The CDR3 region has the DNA TGTGCCAGCAGTCAACTCGACAGGTCAGATGAGCAGTTCTTC.